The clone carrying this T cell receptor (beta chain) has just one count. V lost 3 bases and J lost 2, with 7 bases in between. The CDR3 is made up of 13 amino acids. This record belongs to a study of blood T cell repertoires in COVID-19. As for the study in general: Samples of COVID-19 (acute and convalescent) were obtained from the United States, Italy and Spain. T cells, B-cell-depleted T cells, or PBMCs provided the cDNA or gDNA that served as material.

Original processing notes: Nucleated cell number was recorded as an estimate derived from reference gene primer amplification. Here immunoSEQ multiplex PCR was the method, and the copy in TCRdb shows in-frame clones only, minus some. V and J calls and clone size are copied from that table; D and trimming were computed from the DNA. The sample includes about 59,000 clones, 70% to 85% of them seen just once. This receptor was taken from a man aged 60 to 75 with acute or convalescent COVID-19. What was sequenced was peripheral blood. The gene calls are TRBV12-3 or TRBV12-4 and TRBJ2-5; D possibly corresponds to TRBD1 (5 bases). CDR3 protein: CASSLTDQETQYF. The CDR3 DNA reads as TGTGCCAGCAGTTTGACAGATCAAGAGACCCAGTACTTC.